This is a list of T cell receptor beta chains from one sample in a study of cytomegalovirus exposure and HLA in healthy donors. Assay: immunoSEQ multiplex PCR; the TCRdb copy retains only in-frame clones and omits some. The sample includes about 170,000 clones, approximately 81% of them seen just once. The sequencing input was PBMCs. The receptor set was obtained from a male donor in good health and CMV-seronegative. Each CDR3 is given with its conserved first and last residue. D genes are given only for firm matches. Size is omitted from some rows. Given values are once, few, many or a class for expanded clones.

TRBV28	TRBJ1-5	.	TRBD1	CASTGTGVQPQHF	TGTGCCAGCACCGGGACAGGGGTGCAGCCCCAGCATTTT
TRBV27	TRBJ1-1	.	.	CASSSPAGDTEAFF	TGTGCCAGCAGTTCACCAGCAGGGGACACTGAAGCTTTCTTT
TRBV9	TRBJ2-1	.	.	CASSVGGSDSYNEQFF	TGTGCCAGCAGCGTAGGTGGAAGCGATTCCTACAATGAGCAGTTCTTC
TRBV6-5	TRBJ1-5	few	.	CASSYAKHQPQHF	TGTGCCAGCAGTTACGCTAAGCATCAGCCCCAGCATTTT
TRBV19	TRBJ1-5	.	TRBD1	CASSPFDRGPNQPQHF	TGTGCCAGTAGTCCCTTCGACAGGGGCCCCAATCAGCCCCAGCATTTT
TRBV7-2	TRBJ2-1	.	.	CASSGDRGDNEQFF	TGTGCCAGCAGCGGCGATCGGGGAGACAATGAGCAGTTCTTC
TRBV7-2	TRBJ2-2	.	.	CASSFRLGAANTGELFF	TGTGCCAGCAGCTTTAGACTGGGAGCCGCGAACACCGGGGAGCTGTTTTTT
TRBV6-5	TRBJ2-5	.	.	CASKPYIGAAETQYF	TGTGCCAGCAAGCCGTATATAGGGGCGGCGGAGACCCAGTACTTC
TRBV7-3	TRBJ2-3	.	.	CASSLLQDTQYF	TGTGCCAGCAGCTTATTGCAGGATACGCAGTATTTT
TRBV15	TRBJ2-5	.	TRBD2	CATSRGGGKETQYF	TGTGCCACCAGCAGGGGGGGAGGGAAAGAGACCCAGTACTTC
TRBV28	TRBJ2-7	.	.	CASSTGFYEQYF	TGTGCCAGCAGCACAGGGTTCTACGAGCAGTACTTC
TRBV27	TRBJ2-7	.	TRBD1	CASSQTWDRVHEQYF	TGTGCCAGCAGTCAAACCTGGGACAGGGTTCACGAGCAGTACTTC